This TCR beta chain derives from a study of blood T cell repertoires in COVID-19. Study background: Samples taken during acute and convalescent COVID-19 were collected in the United States, Italy and Spain. PBMCs, B-cell-depleted T cells, or T cells were the source of the cDNA or gDNA that made up the material.

Authors' methods: Researchers report that nucleated cell counts were estimated from reference gene primer amplification. Measured with immunoSEQ multiplex PCR; TCRdb has only the in-frame clones, and not every one. V and J calls and clone size follow that table, whereas D and trimming were derived from the DNA. The data contain just over 150,000 clones, 85% of them seen just once; the ten biggest clones take up about 3.3%. The CDR3 totals 16 residues. The trim removed 4 bases at V and 5 bases at J, leaving 11 bases unmatched. The germline gives CDR1 KGHDR, CDR2 SFDVKD. This clonotype originated in a human donor with acute or convalescent COVID-19. The donor label of this sample is uncertain. The specimen was peripheral blood. The genes are TRBV24-1 and TRBJ2-7; 9 bases fit TRBD1. The chain's CDR3 is CATSDLPRDRGDEQYF. CDR3 DNA: TGTGCCACCAGTGACCTTCCCCGAGACAGGGGGGACGAGCAGTACTTC.